Below, 16 T cell receptor beta chains from the same sample are listed, as sequenced in a study of memory CD4+ T cells and cytomegalovirus serostatus. Single viable CD3+CD4+CD8-CD45RO+ cells were sorted as the memory CD4+ T cells. Assay: immunoSEQ multiplex PCR; the TCRdb copy retains only in-frame clones and omits some. The sample holds around 99,000 clones; roughly 80% are singletons and the top ten take 3.6%. Sequenced material: memory CD4+ T cells from blood. These receptors were taken from an adult in good health and CMV-seropositive.

The CDR3 protein is CASSVFSGTGNEQFF. The CDR3 region has the DNA TGTGCCAGCAGCGTGTTTTCCGGGACAGGGAATGAGCAGTTCTTC. This chain connects TRBV9 to TRBJ2-1; 9 nucleotides agree with TRBD1. The trim removed 2 bases at V and 7 bases at J, leaving 7 bases unmatched. The germline V gene encodes CDR1 SGDLS and CDR2 YYNGEE. The length of the CDR3 is 15 residues.

The chain combines TRBV7-9 with TRBJ1-1; maybe TRBD1 (5 bases). This CDR3 comprises 16 residues. Germline loops: CDR1 SEHNR, CDR2 FQNEAQ (reference sequence). Trimming removed 5 bases at V and 0 bases at J, with 16 bases between. This CDR3 reads CASSRALGQVNTEAFF. The CDR3, as DNA: TGTGCCAGCAGCCGGGCGTTGGGGCAGGTGAACACTGAAGCTTTCTTT.

The V gene is TRBV2, the J gene TRBJ2-7; possible D gene TRBD1, 5 bases. Trimming shortened V by 7 bases and J by 1 base, and 8 bases separated the two germline ends. The V gene's germline CDR1 is SNHLY and CDR2 FYNNEI. The CDR3 runs 12 residues. The CDR3 sequence is CASTRQSYEQYF. The CDR3 nucleotides read TGTGCCAGCACCCGACAGTCCTACGAGCAGTACTTC.

V usage is TRBV29-1 and J usage is TRBJ2-5; no clear D. V lost 3 bases, J lost 7 bases, and 15 bases lay in between. CDR3 length: 13 residues. Germline V gives CDR1 SQVTM, CDR2 ANQGSEA. This chain's CDR3 is CSVDGPLEGTQYF. CDR3 bases: TGCAGCGTTGATGGTCCCCTAGAAGGGACCCAGTACTTC.

The rearrangement uses TRBV29-1 and TRBJ2-3, with D possibly matching TRBD1 (5 bases). Germline assignment: CDR1 SQVTM and CDR2 ANQGSEA. V was trimmed by 3 bases and J by 4 bases, leaving 5 bases between them. This CDR3 region has 11 residues. The DNA for the CDR3 is TGCAGCGTTGACAGGGCAGATACGCAGTATTTT. Translated, it gives CSVDRADTQYF.

The genes are TRBV7-3 and TRBJ2-3; tentative D call: TRBD2 (6 bases). The CDR3 runs to 15 residues. Trimming took 1 base from V and 2 from J, leaving 10 bases between them. Germline V gene lookup returns CDR1 SGHTA and CDR2 FQGTGA. This chain's CDR3 is CASSLSSGFTDTQYF. Here the CDR3 DNA reads TGTGCCAGCAGCTTAAGTAGCGGATTCACAGATACGCAGTATTTT.

The rearrangement links TRBV6-1 to TRBJ1-2; D is unresolved. The germline V gene encodes CDR1 MNHNS and CDR2 SASEGT. V was pared by 10 bases and J by 4 bases, with 13 bases between. This CDR3 contains 12 residues. CDR3 amino acids: CANQDGPYGYTF. The CDR3 bases are TGTGCCAACCAGGACGGCCCCTATGGCTACACCTTC.

This clone came up a few times. The chain is built from TRBV9 and TRBJ1-3; perhaps TRBD1 as D (5 bases). CDR3 size: 15 residues. In germline, CDR1 is SGDLS, CDR2 YYNGEE. Trimming took 5 bases from V and 0 from J, leaving 12 bases between them. CDR3 DNA: TGTGCCAGCAGGCCGGGACTAAACTCTGGAAACACCATATATTTT. This codes for CASRPGLNSGNTIYF. Using reference TRBV9 and TRBJ1-3 for the parts outside the CDR3, the full variable domain is DSGVTQTPKHLITATGQRVTLRCSPRSGDLSVYWYQQSLDQGLQFLIQYYNGEERAKGNILERFSAQQFPDLHSELNLSSLELGDSALYFCASRPGLNSGNTIYFGEGSWLTVV.

This chain connects TRBV28 to TRBJ2-2; 10 bases are a match to TRBD2. The CDR3 covers 17 residues. CDR1 is MDHEN, CDR2 SYDVKM, per germline. V was clipped by 4 bases and J by 2 bases; unmatched bases: 7. CDR3: CASSSTGTSANTGELFF. DNA of the CDR3: TGTGCCAGCAGTTCCACCGGGACTAGCGCTAACACCGGGGAGCTGTTTTTT.

This chain joins TRBV5-4 and TRBJ2-6; D ambiguous. Deletions cut 4 bases from V and 1 base from J, with 9 bases between. Germline CDR1 reads SGHNT; CDR2 reads YYREEE (reference sequence). The CDR3 length is 15 residues. This CDR3 reads CASSTPVSGANVLTF. The CDR3 coding sequence is TGTGCCAGCAGCACGCCTGTTTCTGGGGCCAACGTCCTGACTTTC.

This sequence joins TRBV19 and TRBJ1-4; D remains unclear. CDR1 and CDR2 (germline): LNHDA, SQIVND (reference sequence). The CDR3 loop spans 16 amino acids. V gave up 6 bases and J gave up 0 bases, with 14 bases separating them. The CDR3 DNA reads TGTGCCAGTAGGCGAAACGGCTGGGCAACTAATGAAAAACTGTTTTTT. Protein product: CASRRNGWATNEKLFF.

J is TRBJ1-4 and V is TRBV25-1; D is uncertain. CDR3 length equals 13 residues. Germline values: CDR1 MGHDK, CDR2 SYGVNS. V dropped 2 bases and J dropped 8 bases, with 9 bases sitting between them. As DNA, the CDR3 is TGTGCCAGCAGTGAAGGCCCGACAGAAAAACTGTTTTTT. This encodes CASSEGPTEKLFF.

This clone was detected only once. This chain uses TRBV4-2 with TRBJ2-1; D remains ambiguous. Germline V gene sequence: CDR1 LGHNA, CDR2 YNFKEQ. The germline V and J ends were trimmed by 2 bases and 6 bases, with 8 bases remaining between them. The CDR3 runs 13 residues. CDR3 coding DNA: TGTGCCAGCAGCCAACCAGGTGGCAATGAGCAGTTCTTC. Protein sequence: CASSQPGGNEQFF.

The chain links TRBV5-5 to TRBJ1-1; 8 nucleotides agree with TRBD1. Unmatched junction bases numbered 11, after V lost 4 bases and J lost 3 bases. The CDR3 covers 16 residues. Germline V lookup: CDR1 SGHKS, CDR2 YYEKEE (reference sequence). The CDR3 protein is CASSLRDRREDTEAFF. The CDR3 DNA sequence: TGTGCCAGCAGCCTCCGGGACAGGCGCGAGGACACTGAAGCTTTCTTT.

J is TRBJ1-3 and V is TRBV9; perhaps TRBD1 as D (5 bases). Germline loops: CDR1 SGDLS, CDR2 YYNGEE. The CDR3 length is 15 residues. Trimming took 1 base from V and 4 from J, leaving 12 bases between them. The CDR3 protein is CASSVSWTSGNTIYF. In DNA, the CDR3 is TGTGCCAGCAGCGTAAGTTGGACATCCGGAAACACCATATATTTT.

The chain has TRBV7-2 and TRBJ2-7; D unresolved. V was clipped by 2 bases and J by 3 bases, with 11 bases between them. Germline CDR1 SGHTA, CDR2 FQGNSA. The CDR3 loop spans 14 amino acids. The CDR3: CASSLNIVSYEQYF. The CDR3 DNA reads TGTGCCAGCAGCTTAAACATCGTAAGCTACGAGCAGTACTTC.